The entry below describes one T cell receptor (beta chain). The antigen this receptor binds is unknown. No quality values exist for individual bases; no much larger clone is one base distant. This specimen belongs to a study of human T cells and chemical hapten exposure (dated by TCRdb to the early 2020s). As for the study more broadly: For sensitization, 2% DPC in acetone was applied to a 2 cm by 2 cm area of upper inner arm skin. Blood was sampled from patients pre-sensitization (week 0) and at 2, 6 and about 24 weeks after DPC sensitization. Weekly therapeutic DPC doses were additionally applied to the scalp of patients throughout the approximately 25-week study period. The study tracked peripheral blood TCR repertoire changes in vivo during primary and secondary sensitization to the hapten diphenylcyclopropenone (DPC) in alopecia patients. Patch testing was done on the upper back using Finn chambers containing 0.01% DPC, and results were scored after 6 days according to International Contact Dermatitis Research Group standards. Libraries were pooled for sequencing, and per-sample TCR yields varied mainly because of small differences in library volumes within the pool. Around 29 alopecia patients provided blood for TCR sequencing at one to four time points (pre-sensitization, 2, 6 and 24 weeks). The patient cohort, mostly female, included alopecia areata with under or over 50% scalp involvement, alopecia totalis and alopecia universalis.

The time point tag for this specimen amounts to: patch test 1, 2 weeks after DPC sensitization. This specimen's treatment or condition label, per the study, means: therapeutic diphenylcyclopropenone sensitization with weekly scalp DPC. Blood at each patch-test visit was drawn before the patch test was applied. Eligible patients were aged 18 to 70, diagnosed with alopecia, deemed suitable for DPC therapy, and excluded if pregnant. Total RNA was isolated from unfractionated whole blood collected in Tempus Blood RNA tubes. Findings and caveats that apply to the study as a whole: A positive correlation was found between the number of PT1 expanded TCRs and patch test score, with significance reached at thresholds 8, 16 and 32 but not 4. The number of TCRs above 1 in 1000 frequency did not change with DPC sensitization; there was no evidence of global repertoire structure alterations. Repeated subsampling changed both the strength of the expansion versus patch-test correlation and the threshold at which the correlation became significant. Alopecia, a presumed autoimmune disease, was present in all patients, so the immune response of the patients might differ from that of healthy individuals. Compared with pre-sensitization or healthy control sets, expanded TCRs formed significantly more large CDR3 similarity clusters, which is consistent with antigen-driven responses.

V and J lose 5 bases and 10 bases, and a span of 19 bases separates them. CDR1 MNHEY and CDR2 SMNVEV are derived from the germline V gene (reference sequence). The CDR3 spans 14 residues, from the cysteine through the phenylalanine. CDR3 DNA only is kept here, 42 bases in frame from base 1. Library preparation used RACE. Instrument used: NextSeq 500. During library preparation, unique molecular identifiers were attached to individual cDNA molecules so that TCRs could be counted quantitatively and reproducibly. Each blood RNA sample was used to sequence both TCR alpha and TCR beta chains. The authors' pipeline ran thus. The median number of TCRs per sample was 85,000 to 100,000, ranging from about 23,224 to 700,000. V, J and CDR3 annotation of the TCR reads was performed with the Decombinator software suite. To make PS versus PT1 abundance plots, every sample was subsampled to the same number of TCRs (28,000). Expanded TCRs were defined as absent before sensitization and observed at least eight times at the 2-week time point. TCRdb redid the processing of the public reads, applying fastp at Q25 and MiXCR, and retained in-frame beta chains. Each entry merges the rows of one CDR3 protein and shows their most common DNA and genes. None of the V and J calls come from the authors' own analysis; TCRdb made them. This sample holds roughly 190,000 distinct CDR3 sequences; about 20% were observed only once. The top ten hold about 7% of the sample.

This material consisted of whole blood, taken in connection with sensitization to the hapten diphenylcyclopropenone (DPC). The clonotype comes from a woman aged 45 to 65 with alopecia areata. Some clones in this sample may be carry-over from other donors' samples. The chain uses TRBV27 and TRBJ2-3, with the D assignment possibly TRBD1 or TRBD2, given 5 matching bases for each. The sequence in DNA is TGTGCCAGCAGTGCCAATCGGGGCCGCAGTCCGCAGTATTTT. This is translated as CASSANRGRSPQYF.